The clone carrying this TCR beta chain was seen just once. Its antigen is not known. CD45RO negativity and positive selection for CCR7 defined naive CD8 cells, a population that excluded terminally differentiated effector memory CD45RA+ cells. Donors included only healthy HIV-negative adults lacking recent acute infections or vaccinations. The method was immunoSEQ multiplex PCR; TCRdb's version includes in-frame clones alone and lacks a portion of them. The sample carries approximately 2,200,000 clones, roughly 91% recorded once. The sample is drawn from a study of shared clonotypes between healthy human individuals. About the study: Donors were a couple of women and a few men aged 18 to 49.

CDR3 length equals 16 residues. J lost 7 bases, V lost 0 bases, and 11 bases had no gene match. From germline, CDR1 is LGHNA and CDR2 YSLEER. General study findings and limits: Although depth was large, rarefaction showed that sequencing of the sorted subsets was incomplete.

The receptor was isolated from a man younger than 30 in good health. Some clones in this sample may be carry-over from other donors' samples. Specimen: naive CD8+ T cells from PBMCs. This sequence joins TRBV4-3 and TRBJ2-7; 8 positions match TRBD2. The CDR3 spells CASSQDLDLAGVEQYF. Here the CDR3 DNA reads TGCGCCAGCAGCCAAGATCTCGATCTAGCGGGCGTGGAGCAGTACTTC.